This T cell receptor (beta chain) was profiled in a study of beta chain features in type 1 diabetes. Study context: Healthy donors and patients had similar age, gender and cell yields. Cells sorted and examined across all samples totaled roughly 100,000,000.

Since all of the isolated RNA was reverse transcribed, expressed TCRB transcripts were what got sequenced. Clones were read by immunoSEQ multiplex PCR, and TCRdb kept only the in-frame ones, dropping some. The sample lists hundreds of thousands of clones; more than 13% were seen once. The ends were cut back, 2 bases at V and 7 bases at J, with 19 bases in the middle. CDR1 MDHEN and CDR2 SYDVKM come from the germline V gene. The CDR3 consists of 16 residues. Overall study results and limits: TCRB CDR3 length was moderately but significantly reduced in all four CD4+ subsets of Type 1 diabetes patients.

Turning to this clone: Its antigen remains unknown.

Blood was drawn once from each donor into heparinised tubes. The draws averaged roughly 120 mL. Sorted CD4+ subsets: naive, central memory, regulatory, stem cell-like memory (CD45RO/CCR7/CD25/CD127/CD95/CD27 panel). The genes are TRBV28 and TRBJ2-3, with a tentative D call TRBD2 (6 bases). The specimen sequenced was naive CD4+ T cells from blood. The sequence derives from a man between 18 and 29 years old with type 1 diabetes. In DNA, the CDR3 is TGTGCCAGCAGTTTAGGTAGCGGACTTACTTCTCATACGCAGTATTTT. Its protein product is CASSLGSGLTSHTQYF.